This T cell receptor (beta chain) originates from a study of human T cells and chemical hapten exposure. Time point indicated: pre-sensitization, week 0. The treatment: therapeutic diphenylcyclopropenone sensitization with weekly scalp DPC. Worth noting for this clonotype: Antigen unknown.

Via MiXCR, TCRdb re-called the RACE reads, giving one row per CDR3 protein. The table lists 35,000 to 40,000 distinct CDR3 sequences, 10% to 13% of them singletons, with about 6% in the top ten. The study's findings and limits: Positive correlation was observed between PT1 expanded TCR counts and patch test score.

CDR3 length equals 15 residues. With V trimmed by 4 bases and J by 7 bases, 10 bases remained unmatched. Germline-derived CDR1 and CDR2 are MGHRA and YSYEKL. The receptor was derived from a man between 25 and 39 years old with alopecia areata. Some clones in this sample may be carry-over from other donors' samples. The chain joins TRBV4-1 to TRBJ2-4; 7 nucleotides agree with TRBD1. The sample here was whole blood, taken in connection with sensitization to the hapten diphenylcyclopropenone (DPC). In nucleotides, the CDR3 is TGCGCCAGCAGCCTTCACTTCCGGGACAGTAACATTCAGTACTTC. It encodes CASSLHFRDSNIQYF.